In this sample, the clone carrying this TCR beta chain turned up a few times. Antigen unknown. 13 Jbeta primers and 60 Vbeta primers were used for the PCR. Data came from immunoSEQ multiplex PCR; TCRdb stores just in-frame clones and leaves some out. The data contain approximately 190,000 clones, around 80% of them seen just once; the ten biggest clones take up around 2.2%. This sample is part of a study of cytomegalovirus exposure and HLA in healthy donors. Whole-study findings and limits: The study had only CMV serostatus as immune exposure information.

The TCR comes from a woman aged 18 to 35 in good health and CMV-seropositive. The sequencing sample was made of PBMCs.

CDR3 residues: CASSEAGPDKVEKLFF. CDR3 DNA sequence: TGTGCCAGCAGTGAAGCGGGCCCAGACAAGGTCGAAAAACTGTTTTTT. V is TRBV6-1 and J is TRBJ1-4; D remains unclear. CDR1 is MNHNS and CDR2 is SASEGT in the germline V gene. The V gene lost 0 bases and the J gene lost 8 bases, with 16 bases spanning the gap. The CDR3 is 16 amino acids.